These 10 T cell receptor beta chains were all obtained from the same sample, sequenced in a study of blood T cell repertoires in COVID-19. Clones were sequenced by immunoSEQ multiplex PCR, and TCRdb holds only the in-frame ones, with some missing. The sample includes about 380,000 clones, 81% of them seen just once. Sequenced input: peripheral blood. These receptors were collected from a human donor with acute or convalescent COVID-19. The donor label of this sample is uncertain.

This chain links TRBV19 with TRBJ1-5, with D possibly TRBD1 on 6 matching bases. Germline CDR1 reads LNHDA; CDR2 reads SQIVND (reference sequence). V shed 2 bases and J shed 11 bases, with 16 bases lying between them. The CDR3 extends over 14 amino acids. The CDR3 region is CASSITSGVKAQHF. CDR3 coding DNA: TGTGCCAGTAGTATAACGTCAGGGGTCAAGGCCCAGCATTTT. The entire variable domain, with the rest obtained from reference TRBV19 and TRBJ1-5, is as follows: DGGITQSPKYLFRKEGQNVTLSCEQNLNHDAMYWYRQDPGQGLRLIYYSQIVNDFQKGDIAEGYSVSREKKESFPLTVTSAQKNPTAFYLCASSITSGVKAQHFGDGTRLSIL.

This sequence joins TRBV2 and TRBJ2-1; 13 bases align to TRBD2. CDR3 size: 16 residues. V was clipped by 5 bases and J by 7 bases; unmatched bases: 8. CDR1 is SNHLY, CDR2 FYNNEI, per germline. The CDR3 loop is CASSTGTSGMENEQFF. The CDR3 DNA follows: TGTGCCAGCAGTACCGGGACTAGCGGGATGGAAAATGAGCAGTTCTTC.

V and J are TRBV27 and TRBJ1-1, with TRBD1 as a possible D gene (6 bases). The V end lost 2 bases, the J end lost 11 bases, and 18 bases lay between the germline ends. Per germline, CDR1 MNHEY and CDR2 SMNVEV (reference sequence). The CDR3 has 14 residues. Written as DNA, the CDR3 is TGTGCCAGCAGTTTAAGGGACACGTACACTGCGGCTTTCTTT. As protein: CASSLRDTYTAAFF.

The chain uses TRBV27 and TRBJ1-2; D is unresolved. Germline loops: CDR1 MNHEY, CDR2 SMNVEV (reference sequence). Trimming took 5 bases from V and 8 from J, leaving 21 bases between them. There are 15 residues in the CDR3. The CDR3 DNA follows: TGTGCCAGCAGTCACTACCGGAACGGGTGGAGAGGCTACACCTTC. This encodes CASSHYRNGWRGYTF.

DNA for the CDR3: TGTGCCAGCAGCTGGATGAGGAGAGGTACAGCTTTCTTT. Translating gives CASSWMRRGTAFF. The rearrangement uses TRBV6-5 and TRBJ1-1; D is ambiguous. Trimming stripped 6 bases from V and 10 bases from J, with 18 bases between. The CDR3 spans 13 residues. Looked up from germline, CDR1 is MNHEY and CDR2 is SVGAGI.

V usage is TRBV19 and J usage is TRBJ1-2; TRBD1 is a possible D gene (5 bases). This CDR3 comprises 15 residues. CDR1 is LNHDA, CDR2 SQIVND, per germline (reference sequence). V lost 3 bases to trimming and J lost 4 bases, with 15 bases between them. The CDR3 sequence: CASSIGFRDLYGYTF. CDR3 coding DNA: TGTGCCAGTAGTATTGGATTCAGGGATCTCTATGGCTACACCTTC. The full variable domain, rest sourced from reference TRBV19 and TRBJ1-2, is DGGITQSPKYLFRKEGQNVTLSCEQNLNHDAMYWYRQDPGQGLRLIYYSQIVNDFQKGDIAEGYSVSREKKESFPLTVTSAQKNPTAFYLCASSIGFRDLYGYTFGSGTRLTVV.

V gene TRBV10-2 combines with J gene TRBJ1-2; weak D call: TRBD1 (5 bases). Germline V gives CDR1 WSHSY, CDR2 SAAADI. V lost 7 bases and J lost 4, with 19 bases in between. The CDR3 has 15 residues. CDR3 amino acids: CASKGPTGGFYGYTF. The CDR3 DNA reads TGCGCCAGCAAGGGCCCCACAGGCGGATTCTATGGCTACACCTTC.

The chain recombines TRBV7-9 with TRBJ1-4; D is unresolved. From germline, CDR1 is SEHNR and CDR2 FQNEAQ (reference sequence). V was clipped by 3 bases and J by 2 bases, with 10 bases between them. CDR3 length: 15 amino acids. The DNA for the CDR3 is TGTGCCAGCAGCTTGATGGGAGGGACTAATGAAAAACTGTTTTTT. Encoded protein: CASSLMGGTNEKLFF.

This chain joins TRBV28 and TRBJ2-7; 8 bases are a match to TRBD1. V trimming: 4 bases; J trimming: 2 bases; junction bases outside the gene matches: 7. The CDR3 loop spans 15 amino acids. CDR1 is MDHEN and CDR2 is SYDVKM in the germline V gene. The DNA for the CDR3 is TGTGCCAGCAGTTACGGACAGGGACTTCCCTACGAGCAGTACTTC. Protein: CASSYGQGLPYEQYF.

This chain joins TRBV9 and TRBJ2-2; D is uncertain. V was pared by 2 bases and J by 4 bases, with 9 bases between. The CDR3 sequence is 14 residues long. Germline V gives CDR1 SGDLS, CDR2 YYNGEE. CDR3 nucleotides: TGTGCCAGCAGCGTCTTCCCCGGCACCGGGGAGCTGTTTTTT. Encoded protein: CASSVFPGTGELFF.